This T cell receptor beta chain was sequenced in a study of cytomegalovirus exposure and HLA in healthy donors. Study-level information: Out of 300 to 500 genotyped donors, about 80% belonged to the Caucasian-associated ancestry cluster. Notes on the study in general: Information on immune exposure was restricted to one variable (CMV serostatus).

13 Jbeta primers and 60 Vbeta primers were used for the PCR. This table comes from immunoSEQ multiplex PCR, and its TCRdb copy is limited to in-frame clones, with some not included. The repertoire includes roughly 130,000 clones, roughly 8.3% of them detected once, and about 5.5% sits in the top ten. This clone was found a few times. Its matching antigen is unknown. Sequenced: PBMCs. The TCR originated in a man between 40 and 49 years old in good health and CMV-seronegative.

CDR3 residues: CASSIDTAGLNEKLFF. The CDR3 DNA reads as TGTGCCAGTAGTATAGATACTGCCGGTCTTAATGAAAAACTGTTTTTT. This chain connects TRBV19 to TRBJ1-4; D is uncertain. The CDR3 sequence is 16 residues long. Trimming took 0 bases from V and 4 from J, leaving 12 bases between them. From germline, CDR1 is LNHDA and CDR2 SQIVND (reference sequence).